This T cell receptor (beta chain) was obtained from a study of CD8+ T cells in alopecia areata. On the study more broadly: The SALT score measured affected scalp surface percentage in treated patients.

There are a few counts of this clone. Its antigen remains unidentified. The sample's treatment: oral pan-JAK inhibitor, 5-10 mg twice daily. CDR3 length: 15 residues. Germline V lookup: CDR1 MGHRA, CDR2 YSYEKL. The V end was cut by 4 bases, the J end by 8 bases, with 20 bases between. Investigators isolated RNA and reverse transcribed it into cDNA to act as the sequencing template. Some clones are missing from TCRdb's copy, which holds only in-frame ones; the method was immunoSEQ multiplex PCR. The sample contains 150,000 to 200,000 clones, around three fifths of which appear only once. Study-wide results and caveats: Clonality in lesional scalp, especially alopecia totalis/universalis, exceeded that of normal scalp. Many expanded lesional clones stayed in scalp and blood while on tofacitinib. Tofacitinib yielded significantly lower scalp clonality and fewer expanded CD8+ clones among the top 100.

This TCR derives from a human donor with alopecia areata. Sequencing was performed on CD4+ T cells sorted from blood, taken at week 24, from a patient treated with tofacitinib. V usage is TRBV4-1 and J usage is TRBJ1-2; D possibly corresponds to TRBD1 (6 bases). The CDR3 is CASSRAGFGGSGYTF. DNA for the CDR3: TGCGCCAGCAGCCGGGCGGGTTTCGGGGGCTCGGGCTACACCTTC.